The 15 T cell receptor beta chains below were found in one sample sequenced in a study of siplizumab effects on memory and regulatory T cells. Clones were sequenced by immunoSEQ multiplex PCR, and TCRdb holds only the in-frame ones, with some missing. This sample yields about 100,000 clones, of which roughly nine tenths are seen a single time; about 0.7% belongs to the top ten. The sample comprised Tregs sorted from blood. The source of these receptors is a human donor in good health.

This chain connects TRBV6-4 to TRBJ2-7; a weak D match, TRBD2 (6 bases). Trimming cost V 7 bases and J 3 bases, with 19 bases left between them. Germline assignment: CDR1 MRHNA and CDR2 SNTAGT. The CDR3 sequence is 15 residues long. The CDR3 protein is CASNPLGRDGYEQYF. In DNA form, the CDR3 reads TGTGCCAGCAACCCACTGGGGCGGGATGGCTACGAGCAGTACTTC.

This chain uses TRBV19 with TRBJ1-4; maybe TRBD1 (5 bases). V was cut by 3 bases and J by 9 bases, with 14 bases left in between. The length of the CDR3 is 14 residues. Germline CDR1 and CDR2: LNHDA and SQIVND (reference sequence). The DNA of the CDR3 is TGTGCCAGTAGTATTCAGGGTAAAGGAAAAAAACTGTTTTTT. Translated, it gives CASSIQGKGKKLFF.

The chain uses TRBV4-1 and TRBJ2-7; 13 nucleotides match TRBD2. The CDR3 runs to 14 residues. In germline, CDR1 is MGHRA, CDR2 YSYEKL. V was clipped by 5 bases and J by 4 bases; unmatched bases: 2. The CDR3 reads CASSELAGGYEQYF. DNA of the CDR3: TGCGCCAGCAGCGAACTAGCGGGGGGGTACGAGCAGTACTTC.

The chain has TRBV2 and TRBJ2-7; weak D call: TRBD2 (6 bases). The ends were cut back, 8 bases at V and 4 bases at J, with 21 bases in the middle. The CDR3 is 15 amino acids. CDR1 SNHLY and CDR2 FYNNEI come from the germline V gene. The CDR3 protein is CASGHRDLNLYEQYF. CDR3 in DNA: TGTGCCAGCGGACACCGGGACTTAAACCTTTACGAGCAGTACTTC.

The chain has TRBV18 and TRBJ1-1, with TRBD1 matching over 7 bases. Germline trimming cut 3 bases from V and 0 bases from J; bases unmatched to any gene: 7. The CDR3 runs 16 residues. The germline V gene has CDR1 KGHSH and CDR2 LQKENI. The CDR3 loop reads CASSPGTEPMNTEAFF. The CDR3 DNA reads as TGTGCCAGCTCACCGGGGACAGAACCCATGAACACTGAAGCTTTCTTT. Full variable domain (missing parts from reference TRBV18 and TRBJ1-1): NAGVMQNPRHLVRRRGQEARLRCSPMKGHSHVYWYRQLPEEGLKFMVYLQKENIIDESGMPKERFSAEFPKEGPSILRIQQVVRGDSAAYFCASSPGTEPMNTEAFFGQGTRLTVV.

The chain carries TRBV7-3 and TRBJ2-3; D possibly matches TRBD1 or TRBD2 (6 bases each). V lost 2 bases to trimming and J lost 4 bases, with 13 bases between them. This CDR3 has 15 residues. Germline CDR1 reads SGHTA; CDR2 reads FQGTGA. CDR3 sequence (DNA): TGTGCCAGCAGCTTATCCCGGGGGCGAGCAGATACGCAGTATTTT. This translates into CASSLSRGRADTQYF.

The chain carries TRBV2 and TRBJ2-3; D is undetermined. V lost 6 bases and J lost 3, with 10 bases in between. The CDR3 loop spans 13 amino acids. CDR1 and CDR2 (germline): SNHLY, FYNNEI. CDR3: CASRPPGTDTQYF. CDR3 bases: TGTGCCAGCAGGCCCCCCGGTACAGATACGCAGTATTTT.

The rearrangement joins TRBV30 to TRBJ1-5, with a weak D call TRBD1 (5 bases). The CDR3 is 12 residues long. The V gene lost 2 bases and the J gene lost 6 bases, with 8 bases spanning the gap. Per germline, CDR1 GTSNPN and CDR2 SVGIG (reference sequence). The CDR3 here is CAWSPRGQPQHF. The CDR3, as DNA: TGTGCCTGGAGTCCGAGGGGTCAGCCCCAGCATTTT.

The chain recombines TRBV5-4 with TRBJ2-1; 9 bases align to TRBD1. With V trimmed by 4 bases and J by 4 bases, 6 bases remained unmatched. Per the germline V gene, CDR1 is SGHNT and CDR2 is YYREEE (reference sequence). The CDR3 totals 15 residues. The CDR3 DNA follows: TGTGCCAGCAGCATAGGACAGGGGATTTACAATGAGCAGTTCTTC. Translating it yields CASSIGQGIYNEQFF.

Only one count was recorded for this clone. The gene calls are TRBV10-2 and TRBJ2-1; D is perhaps TRBD1 or TRBD2 (5 bases each). The V and J ends lost 8 bases and 4 bases respectively, with 15 bases between them. The CDR3 sequence is 14 residues long. Germline-derived CDR1 and CDR2 are WSHSY and SAAADI. The CDR3 is CASGRDGTYNEQFF. The DNA of the CDR3 is TGCGCCAGCGGCCGGGACGGGACGTACAATGAGCAGTTCTTC.

This chain uses TRBV11-2 with TRBJ1-1; D might be TRBD1 (5 bases). Trimming cost V 5 bases and J 3 bases, with 10 bases left between them. CDR1 and CDR2 from the germline V gene are SGHAT and FQNNGV. The CDR3 is 13 amino acids. The CDR3 is CASSPRGYTEAFF. The CDR3 bases are TGTGCCAGCAGCCCCCGGGGGTACACTGAAGCTTTCTTT.

This sequence joins TRBV10-3 and TRBJ2-1; 13 bases map to TRBD2. V shed 4 bases, J shed 8 bases, and the junction held 5 bases outside the gene matches. The germline V gene has CDR1 ENHRY and CDR2 SYGVKD. There are 15 residues in the CDR3. The CDR3 here is CAISGTSGRLDEQFF. The CDR3, as DNA: TGTGCCATCAGTGGGACTAGCGGGAGATTGGATGAGCAGTTCTTC.

CDR3 amino acids: CASSTATGDNTEAFF. DNA of the CDR3: TGTGCCAGTAGTACAGCGACAGGGGACAACACTGAAGCTTTCTTT. V is TRBV19 and J is TRBJ1-1, with 8 bases aligning to TRBD1. CDR1 LNHDA and CDR2 SQIVND come from the germline V gene (reference sequence). Trimming removed 4 bases from V and 2 bases from J; junction bases left unmatched: 6. The CDR3 length is 15 residues.

V gene TRBV6-4 combines with J gene TRBJ2-2; no firm D call. The CDR3 sequence is 14 residues long. CDR1 MRHNA and CDR2 SNTAGT come from the germline V gene. Trimming removed 4 bases from V and 3 bases from J, with 9 bases in between. The CDR3: CASSALAYTGELFF. Here the CDR3 DNA reads TGTGCCAGCAGTGCCTTAGCCTACACCGGGGAGCTGTTTTTT.

This clone was counted a single time. The chain links TRBV2 to TRBJ2-1; 9 nucleotides agree with TRBD2. V was clipped by 6 bases and J by 2 bases; unmatched bases: 11. The germline gives CDR1 SNHLY, CDR2 FYNNEI. CDR3 length: 17 amino acids. The CDR3 DNA is TGTGCCAGCAGCAACCGACTAGCGGAGCTTCCCTACAATGAGCAGTTCTTC. Protein: CASSNRLAELPYNEQFF.